The 15 T cell receptor beta chains presented below share a single source sample, sequenced in a study of T-cell reconstitution after alpha-beta-depleted transplantation in children. During its preparation, the TCRbeta library received unique molecular identifiers. TCRdb reprocessed the PCR reads via MiXCR and lists one record per CDR3 protein. The table lists over 150,000 distinct CDR3 sequences, around 7% of them singletons. The sample consisted of PBMCs, taken before TCRalphabeta/CD19-depleted stem cell transplant. These receptor sequences come from a boy aged 2 to 10 with acute lymphoblastic leukemia, due to receive a stem cell transplant.

This clonotype has more than one count but fewer than ten. The rearrangement links TRBV7-9 to TRBJ2-5; D is possibly TRBD1 (6 bases). The ends were cut back, 5 bases at V and 4 bases at J, with 14 bases in the middle. The CDR3 has 14 residues. The germline CDR1 and CDR2 sequences are SEHNR and FQNEAQ (reference sequence). CDR3 loop: CASSLNRERETQYF. The CDR3 nucleotides read TGTGCCAGCAGCCTAAACAGGGAGCGAGAGACCCAGTACTTC.

This clonotype was observed many times. This sequence joins TRBV12-3 or TRBV12-4 and TRBJ2-4; 7 positions match TRBD2. The CDR3 covers 13 residues. V was pared by 3 bases and J by 5 bases, with 1 base of the junction left unmatched. The DNA for the CDR3 is TGTGCCAGCAGTTTTGGGGGGGAAAACATTCAGTACTTC. The encoded protein is CASSFGGENIQYF.

This chain's CDR3 is CASSGLRRDQPQHF. DNA of the CDR3: TGTGCCAGCAGTGGCCTGAGGAGAGATCAGCCCCAGCATTTT. J is TRBJ1-5 and V is TRBV28; D not certain. Trimming removed 5 bases at V and 5 bases at J, with 13 bases between. CDR3 length equals 14 residues. Germline values: CDR1 MDHEN, CDR2 SYDVKM.

Ten or more counts support this clonotype. A junction end diverges from the germline sequence, so it may reflect a read error. J is TRBJ1-5 and V is TRBV2, with D unclear. CDR3 length: 12 residues. Germline CDR1 reads SNHLY; CDR2 reads FYNNEI. In DNA, the CDR3 is TGTGCCAGCAGTACCCGTCAAGGCTATAATACTTTT. It translates to CASSTRQGYNTF. Full variable domain (outside the CDR3, taken from reference TRBV2 and TRBJ1-5): EPEVTQTPSHQVTQMGQEVILRCVPISNHLYFYWYRQILGQKVEFLVSFYNNEISEKSEIFDDQFSVERPDGSNFTLKIRSTKLEDSAMYFCASSTRQGYNTFGDGTRLSIL.

At least ten counts were recorded for this clonotype. The V gene is TRBV29-1, the J gene TRBJ2-5; 10 nucleotides line up with TRBD1. The CDR3 length is 14 residues. V shed 6 bases and J 5 bases; nucleotides not matched to a gene: 9. Germline V gives CDR1 SQVTM, CDR2 ANQGSEA. The DNA of the CDR3 is TGCAGCGTCCCGGACAGGGGGTCTCCGGAGACCCAGTACTTC. Translating it yields CSVPDRGSPETQYF.

This clonotype has a handful of counts. This chain joins TRBV7-9 and TRBJ2-5, with D possibly being TRBD2 (6 bases). Germline CDR1 reads SEHNR; CDR2 reads FQNEAQ (reference sequence). The length of the CDR3 is 13 residues. The V gene lost 1 base and the J gene lost 5 bases, with 8 bases spanning the gap. CDR3 DNA sequence: TGTGCCAGCAGCTTAGGACTAGATGAGACCCAGTACTTC. Protein product: CASSLGLDETQYF.

Notes on this clonotype: Given a much more abundant clone one base away, this may be a read error. The V gene is TRBV4-3, the J gene TRBJ2-2; tentatively, D is TRBD1 (5 bases). CDR3 length: 16 amino acids. V shed 1 base and J shed 9 bases, with 18 bases lying between them. Germline CDR1 reads LGHNA; CDR2 reads YSLEER. The CDR3 DNA reads TGCGCCAGCAGCCAAGGACGGGCCTACAGGAGCAGGGAGCTGTTTTTT. The encoded protein is CASSQGRAYRSRELFF.

This chain uses TRBV20-1 with TRBJ1-1; D is undetermined. V gave up 4 bases and J gave up 10 bases, with 22 bases separating them. In germline, CDR1 is DFQATT, CDR2 SNEGSKA (reference sequence). The CDR3 runs 14 residues. The CDR3 coding sequence is TGCAGTGCTACTTTTCCGGACTTTCCTTCGAGAGCTTTCTTT. It specifies CSATFPDFPSRAFF.

This clonotype was picked up many times. This chain uses TRBV9 with TRBJ2-3, with a possible D match to TRBD1 (6 bases). The germline V gene encodes CDR1 SGDLS and CDR2 YYNGEE. Between the trimmed V and J ends, which lost 4 bases and 2 bases, there was a span of 14 bases. There are 15 residues in the CDR3. CDR3 protein: CASSFRGAATDTQYF. CDR3 bases: TGTGCCAGCAGCTTCAGGGGAGCGGCCACAGATACGCAGTATTTT.

This clonotype was observed a few times. V usage is TRBV30 and J usage is TRBJ2-2, with unresolved D. Trimming left V 0 bases short and J 6 bases short, with 5 bases between. This CDR3 has 12 residues. CDR1 and CDR2 from the germline V gene are GTSNPN and SVGIG (reference sequence). The CDR3 loop reads CAWSVGAGELFF. The CDR3, as DNA: TGTGCCTGGAGTGTCGGCGCCGGGGAGCTGTTTTTT.

The J gene is TRBJ2-5, the V gene TRBV7-9; 9 bases are a match to TRBD2. Germline V gene data show CDR1 as SEHNR and CDR2 as FQNEAQ (reference sequence). The J segment lost 6 bases and the V segment lost 3 bases, leaving 14 bases of the junction unmatched. This CDR3 is built from 17 residues. The CDR3 sequence is CASSLDSGRFVGKTQYF. The CDR3 nucleotides read TGTGCCAGCAGCTTGGATAGCGGGAGATTCGTTGGGAAGACCCAGTACTTC. Full variable domain (rest looked up from reference TRBV7-9 and TRBJ2-5): DTGVSQNPRHKITKRGQNVTFRCDPISEHNRLYWYRQTLGQGPEFLTYFQNEAQLEKSRLLSDRFSAERPKGSFSTLEIQRTEQGDSAMYLCASSLDSGRFVGKTQYFGPGTRLLVL.

This clonotype has a count of ten or more. J is TRBJ2-2 and V is TRBV11-2; D not resolved. V was shortened by 1 base and J by 6 bases, with 12 bases between the two germline ends. Germline V gives CDR1 SGHAT, CDR2 FQNNGV. CDR3 length equals 15 residues. The CDR3 nucleotides read TGTGCCAGCAGCTTAGGTTCGGGCATCTCCGGGGAGCTGTTTTTT. This translates into CASSLGSGISGELFF. Full variable domain (rest looked up from reference TRBV11-2 and TRBJ2-2): EAGVAQSPRYKIIEKRQSVAFWCNPISGHATLYWYQQILGQGPKLLIQFQNNGVVDDSQLPKDRFSAERLKGVDSTLKIQPAKLEDSAVYLCASSLGSGISGELFFGEGSRLTVL.

This clonotype was counted ten times or more. The V call is TRBV20-1, the J call TRBJ2-3; 8 nucleotides align to TRBD1. Per germline, CDR1 DFQATT and CDR2 SNEGSKA (reference sequence). CDR3 length equals 14 residues. After removal of 1 base from V and 5 bases from J, the junction contained 5 bases not matched to a gene. CDR3 loop: CSARVTGGKDTQYF. The CDR3, as DNA: TGCAGTGCTAGAGTAACAGGGGGTAAAGATACGCAGTATTTT.

The chain is built from TRBV11-2 and TRBJ2-2, with D possibly matching TRBD1 (5 bases). There are 16 residues in the CDR3. V dropped 2 bases and J dropped 0 bases, with 10 bases sitting between them. Germline assignment: CDR1 SGHAT and CDR2 FQNNGV. The CDR3 region has the DNA TGTGCCAGCAGCTTAATAAGGGGCTCGAACACCGGGGAGCTGTTTTTT. Translated, it gives CASSLIRGSNTGELFF.

This clonotype was seen at least ten times. J is TRBJ1-1 and V is TRBV29-1; no definite D call. V was cut by 6 bases and J by 1 base, with 9 bases left in between. CDR3 length: 12 amino acids. Germline values: CDR1 SQVTM, CDR2 ANQGSEA. The CDR3 region is CSVGFQNTEAFF. The CDR3 bases are TGCAGCGTAGGGTTCCAGAACACTGAAGCTTTCTTT. Full variable domain (missing parts from reference TRBV29-1 and TRBJ1-1): SAVISQKPSRDICQRGTSLTIQCQVDSQVTMMFWYRQQPGQSLTLIATANQGSEATYESGFVIDKFPISRPNLTFSTLTVSNMSPEDSSIYLCSVGFQNTEAFFGQGTRLTVV.